This T cell receptor beta chain derives from a study of shared clonotypes between healthy human individuals. Study-level information: A couple of women and three men aged 18 to 49 made up the donors.

The table lists this clone with a few counts. There were no recent acute infections or vaccinations among the donors, who were healthy HIV-negative adults. Sequenced by immunoSEQ multiplex PCR; TCRdb stores in-frame clones only, minus some. The sample gives approximately 100,000 clones, about 72% of which show up once; approximately 24% is in the top ten. Germline lookup yields CDR1 SGHTA and CDR2 FQGTGA. The CDR3 sequence is 12 residues long. V was clipped by 2 bases and J by 4 bases, with 5 bases between them. This TCR derives from a woman younger than 45 in good health. The chain employs TRBV7-3 and TRBJ1-1; D not resolved. Sequenced material: memory CD8+ T cells sorted from blood. Subset defined: CD45RO+ cells pooled with CCR7-negative TemRA cells. The CDR3 DNA sequence: TGTGCCAGCAGCTTATGGGCCACTGAAGCTTTCTTT. Translating it yields CASSLWATEAFF. Full variable domain (missing parts from reference TRBV7-3 and TRBJ1-1): GAGVSQTPSNKVTEKGKYVELRCDPISGHTALYWYRQSLGQGPEFLIYFQGTGAADDSGLPNDRFFAVRPEGSVSTLKIQRTERGDSAVYLCASSLWATEAFFGQGTRLTVV.